This TCR beta chain was found in a study of cytomegalovirus exposure and HLA in healthy donors. Primers: 60 Vbeta forward and 13 Jbeta reverse. TCRdb keeps only in-frame clones here, not all; method: immunoSEQ multiplex PCR. The sample totals 96,000 or so clones; its top ten clones hold about 6%. Details on this clone: Its antigen is unidentified.

Study results and limitations: Common viral pathogens were later found to be apparently linked to several of the most significant clusters.

Sequencing was carried out using PBMCs. The receptor was isolated from a girl aged 5 to 17 in good health and CMV-seropositive.

CDR3 in amino acids: CARRAGGEQYF. In DNA, the CDR3 is TGTGCCAGAAGGGCAGGGGGCGAGCAGTACTTC. The chain links TRBV27 to TRBJ2-7; 7 bases agree with TRBD1. The CDR3 loop spans 11 amino acids. The junction had 5 bases not matched to a gene; V was cut back by 9 bases and J by 6 bases. Germline V gives CDR1 MNHEY, CDR2 SMNVEV (reference sequence).